One T cell receptor beta chain is described in this entry. TCRdb's copy holds only in-frame clones and misses some; the assay was immunoSEQ multiplex PCR. The sample records more than 200,000 clones, around 90% being singletons. These data are taken from a study of blood T cell repertoires in COVID-19. Study as a whole: The United States, Italy and Spain were the sources of the acute and convalescent COVID-19 samples.

This CDR3 spans 15 amino acids. Germline V lookup: CDR1 MDHEN, CDR2 SYDVKM. Trimming at V came to 4 bases and at J to 1 base, leaving 7 bases not matched to a gene. The origin of this receptor is a man between 25 and 39 years old with COVID-19, enrolled during active disease. Sequencing was performed on peripheral blood. The rearrangement joins TRBV28 to TRBJ2-7; 7 bases agree with TRBD2. The DNA for the CDR3 is TGTGCCAGCAGTTGGGGGGGAGGGAGATCCTACGAGCAGTACTTC. Translating it yields CASSWGGGRSYEQYF.